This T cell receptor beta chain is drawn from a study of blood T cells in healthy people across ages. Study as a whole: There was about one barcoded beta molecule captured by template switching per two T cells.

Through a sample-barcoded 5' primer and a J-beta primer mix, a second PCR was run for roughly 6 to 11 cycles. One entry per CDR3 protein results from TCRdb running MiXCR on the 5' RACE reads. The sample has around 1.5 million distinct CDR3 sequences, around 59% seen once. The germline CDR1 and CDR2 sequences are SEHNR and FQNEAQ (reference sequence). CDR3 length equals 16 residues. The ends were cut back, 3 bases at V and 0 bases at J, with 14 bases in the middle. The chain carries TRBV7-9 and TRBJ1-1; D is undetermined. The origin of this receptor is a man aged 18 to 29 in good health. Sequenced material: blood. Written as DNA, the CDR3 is TGTGCCAGCAGCTTCCGGGAGGATCACTTGAACACTGAAGCTTTCTTT. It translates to CASSFREDHLNTEAFF. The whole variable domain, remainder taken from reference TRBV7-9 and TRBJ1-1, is DTGVSQNPRHKITKRGQNVTFRCDPISEHNRLYWYRQTLGQGPEFLTYFQNEAQLEKSRLLSDRFSAERPKGSFSTLEIQRTEQGDSAMYLCASSFREDHLNTEAFFGQGTRLTVV.